Sequencing of this TCR beta chain was carried out in a study of T-cell memory formation after mild COVID-19. Study-level information: Largely, the TCR clusters proved donor specific. General observations from the study: CD8+ contracting clones occupied EMRA, while CD4+ ones occupied mainly CM and EM.

Per germline, CDR1 MNHEY and CDR2 SVGEGT. The V end was cut by 6 bases, the J end by 9 bases, with 18 bases between. CDR3 length: 14 residues. This clonotype has a handful of counts. Its antigen is not known. A single record per CDR3 protein comes from TCRdb applying MiXCR to the 5' RACE reads. Among under 700,000 distinct CDR3 sequences listed, over 20% were seen once. Sequencing used PBMCs or a T cell subset sorted from them (not recorded which). V and J are TRBV6-2 or TRBV6-3 and TRBJ2-1; D remains ambiguous. This TCR was sampled from an adult woman who had mild COVID-19 (a few samples of this study predate the infection). Cell type and time point are not known. CDR3 region: CASSRLPLIGEQFF. CDR3 bases: TGTGCCAGCAGCCGTCTCCCCCTTATCGGTGAGCAGTTCTTC.